Sequencing of this TCR beta chain was carried out in a study of blood T cell repertoires in COVID-19. There are 16 residues in the CDR3. Germline CDR1 reads KGHSH; CDR2 reads LQKENI. The V segment lost 3 bases and the J segment 6 bases; nucleotides outside the gene matches: 11. Clones were sequenced by immunoSEQ multiplex PCR, and TCRdb holds only the in-frame ones, with some missing. The sample contains about 220,000 clones, 83% of which appear only once. The participants were between about 18 and 100 years old and came from some 23 US areas. The genes are TRBV18 and TRBJ1-5; 7 bases are shared with TRBD1. The origin of this receptor is a woman in her 50s who had been exposed to COVID-19. The sample was PBMCs or T cells enriched from blood (not recorded which). The DNA of the CDR3 is TGTGCCAGCTCACCCGGGATGCCAGGGGGTCCTCAGCCCCAGCATTTT. Protein: CASSPGMPGGPQPQHF.